This T cell receptor beta chain was recorded in a study of blood T cell repertoires in COVID-19. The wider study: The analysed material was cDNA or gDNA that came from T cells, B-cell-depleted T cells, or PBMCs.

This clone was observed a few times. Methods used by the authors: Estimation of nucleated cell counts relied on the amplification of reference gene primers. TCRdb keeps only in-frame clones here, not all; method: immunoSEQ multiplex PCR. The DNA was the basis for D and trimming; V, J and clone size are from that table. The sample lists fewer than 85,000 clones, approximately 80% seen once, with under 7.5% in the top ten. Trimming pared 1 base from V and 4 bases from J, leaving 10 bases between. The CDR3 loop spans 14 amino acids. Germline loops: CDR1 MDHEN, CDR2 SYDVKM. The V gene is TRBV28, the J gene TRBJ2-5, with D tentatively TRBD1 (6 bases). This receptor was identified in a man aged 25-40 years with COVID-19, enrolled during active disease. The sequenced sample was peripheral blood. The CDR3 nucleotides are TGTGCCAGCAGTTTATACAGGGTACGAGAGACCCAGTACTTC. Amino acids: CASSLYRVRETQYF. Complete variable domain (other parts from reference TRBV28 and TRBJ2-5): DVKVTQSSRYLVKRTGEKVFLECVQDMDHENMFWYRQDPGLGLRLIYFSYDVKMKEKGDIPEGYSVSREKKERFSLILESASTNQTSMYLCASSLYRVRETQYFGPGTRLLVL.